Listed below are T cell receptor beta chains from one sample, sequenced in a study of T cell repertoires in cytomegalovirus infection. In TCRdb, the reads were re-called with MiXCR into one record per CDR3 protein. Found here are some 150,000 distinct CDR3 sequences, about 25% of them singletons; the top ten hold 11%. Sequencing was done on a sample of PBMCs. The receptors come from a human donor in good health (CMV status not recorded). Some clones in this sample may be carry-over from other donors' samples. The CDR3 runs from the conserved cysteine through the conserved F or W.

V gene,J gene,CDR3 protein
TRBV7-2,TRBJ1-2,CASSLDSFYGYTF
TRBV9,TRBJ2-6,CASSGRNGLAGSGANVLTF
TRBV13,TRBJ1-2,CASSLPGGGYGYTF
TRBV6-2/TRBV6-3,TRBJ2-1,CASSYGGEQFF
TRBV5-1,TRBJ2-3,CASSNRGRDTQYF
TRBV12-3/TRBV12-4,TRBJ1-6,CASSPGQGGNSPLHF
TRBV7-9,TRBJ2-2,CASSLGGLNTGELFF
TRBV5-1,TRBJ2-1,CASSSTGTSPYNEQFF
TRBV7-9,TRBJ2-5,CASSPGHDQETQYF
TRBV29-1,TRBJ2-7,CSFRGGTGVNEQYF
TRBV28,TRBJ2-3,CASSKRQGLPDTQYF
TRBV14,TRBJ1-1,CASSQDLLGGEAFF